These T cell receptor beta chains were read from a single sample in a study of blood T cells in healthy people across ages. A single record per CDR3 protein comes from TCRdb applying MiXCR to the 5' RACE reads. This sample carries 600,000 or so distinct CDR3 sequences, approximately 30% of them seen once, and the ten largest clones take approximately 15%. The sequencing input was blood. The receptors shown here come from a woman older than 75 in good health. Both conserved end residues are part of each CDR3. Fields, in order: D gene, J gene, V gene, clone size, CDR3 protein, CDR3 DNA. The D gene is left open where the match is weak. Size tells how often a clone was seen (once, few, many) or the class of an expanded clone, and some rows leave it out.

TRBD1,TRBJ1-1,TRBV15,few,CATSTRRDRGARNTEAFF,TGTGCCACCAGCACACGACGGGACAGGGGGGCACGGAACACTGAAGCTTTCTTT
TRBD1,TRBJ1-2,TRBV20-1,many,CSAGQGARYGYTF,TGCAGTGCGGGACAGGGGGCGAGGTATGGCTACACCTTC
NA,TRBJ2-5,TRBV5-1,NA,CASSQNDRLKETQYF,TGCGCCAGCAGCCAAAACGACAGGTTAAAGGAGACCCAGTACTTC
NA,TRBJ1-4,TRBV6-5,few,CASSYTTNEKLFF,TGTGCCAGCAGTTATACAACTAATGAAAAACTGTTTTTT
TRBD2,TRBJ2-3,TRBV6-5,few,CASSYSWTSGADTRYF,TGTGCCAGCAGTTACTCCTGGACTAGCGGGGCAGATACGCGGTATTTT
NA,TRBJ1-1,TRBV14,NA,CASSLPGPSEAFF,TGTGCCAGCAGCCTCCCGGGGCCGAGCGAAGCTTTCTTT
TRBD2,TRBJ2-1,TRBV27,many,CASIKGLAGGDNEQFF,TGTGCCAGCATTAAAGGACTAGCGGGGGGGGACAATGAGCAGTTCTTC
TRBD2,TRBJ2-5,TRBV7-3,few,CASSPLGGAQETHYF,TGTGCCAGCAGCCCCCTCGGGGGGGCCCAAGAGACCCATTACTTC
NA,TRBJ1-2,TRBV20-1,NA,CSARGGGTRFGYTF,TGCAGTGCTAGGGGAGGGGGAACTAGGTTTGGCTACACCTTC
NA,TRBJ2-6,TRBV7-6,many,CASSTLGRSGANVLTF,TGTGCCAGCAGCACCTTAGGGCGTTCTGGGGCCAACGTCCTGACTTTC
TRBD2,TRBJ2-1,TRBV12-3/TRBV12-4,NA,CASRGPSGVDEQFF,TGTGCCAGCAGGGGGCCTAGCGGGGTAGATGAGCAGTTCTTC
NA,TRBJ2-1,TRBV20-1,NA,CSSASGNEQFF,TGCAGTTCCGCTTCTGGCAATGAGCAGTTCTTC
NA,TRBJ2-7,TRBV9,many,CASSVGDPSYEQYF,TGTGCCAGCAGCGTAGGTGATCCCTCCTACGAGCAGTACTTC
TRBD2,TRBJ2-7,TRBV12-3/TRBV12-4,many,CASSVAGSTSYEQYF,TGTGCCAGCAGCGTAGCGGGGAGCACCTCCTACGAGCAGTACTTC
TRBD2,TRBJ2-1,TRBV5-1,many,CASSTTSGASGNEQFF,TGCGCCAGCAGTACGACTAGCGGGGCCTCGGGGAATGAGCAGTTCTTC
NA,TRBJ2-5,TRBV5-1,many,CASSLAAGSQETQYF,TGCGCCAGCAGCTTGGCGGCCGGTTCCCAAGAGACCCAGTACTTC
NA,TRBJ1-1,TRBV7-9,NA,CASSPNRPRSNTEAFF,TGTGCCAGCAGCCCCAATAGACCGCGGTCGAACACTGAAGCTTTCTTT
TRBD2,TRBJ2-1,TRBV5-1,NA,CATAGGSEQFF,TGCGCCACTGCGGGGGGGAGTGAGCAGTTCTTC
NA,TRBJ1-2,TRBV6-1,few,CASSGWGRLQNYGYTF,TGTGCCAGCAGTGGATGGGGGAGGTTGCAAAACTATGGCTACACCTTC
NA,TRBJ1-3,TRBV6-1,NA,CVSRGQRGTHSGNTIYF,TGTGTCAGCAGAGGGCAAAGAGGGACTCACTCTGGAAACACCATATATTTT
TRBD1,TRBJ1-2,TRBV3-1,NA,CASSRNRQGGYGYTF,TGTGCCAGCAGCCGGAATCGACAGGGGGGGTATGGCTACACCTTC
NA,TRBJ2-1,TRBV20-1,few,CSASGDSQFF,TGCAGTGCTAGTGGGGACTCCCAGTTCTTC
NA,TRBJ1-2,TRBV10-3,NA,CAIRVAENYGYTF,TGCGCCATCAGGGTCGCAGAAAACTATGGCTACACCTTC
NA,TRBJ1-2,TRBV6-6,many,CASSSGRGPGYTF,TGTGCCAGCAGTTCCGGACGGGGCCCCGGCTACACCTTC
TRBD1,TRBJ1-6,TRBV2,few,CASSVRQGGDSPLHF,TGTGCCAGCAGTGTAAGACAGGGGGGGGATTCACCCCTCCACTTT
NA,TRBJ1-2,TRBV30,many,CAWSVGRVYGYTF,TGTGCCTGGAGTGTTGGGAGGGTCTATGGCTACACCTTC
TRBD1,TRBJ1-6,TRBV20-1,few,CSARGGFTGQANSPLHF,TGCAGTGCGCGGGGGGGATTTACTGGACAGGCCAATTCACCCCTCCACTTT